A single sample is the source of the 18 T cell receptor beta chains below, sequenced in a study of PD-L1 blockade in urothelial cancer. Generated by immunoSEQ multiplex PCR, the TCRdb table keeps only in-frame clones and is missing some. The sample holds around 30,000 clones, over 60% seen once. Time point described: peripheral blood 6 weeks after treatment start. The material was PBMCs, obtained around atezolizumab (anti-PD-L1) treatment. The receptors originated from a man aged 65 to 79 with urothelial cancer.

This chain connects TRBV9 to TRBJ2-1; 12 bases match TRBD2. V trimming: 3 bases; J trimming: 9 bases; junction bases outside the gene matches: 13. Looked up from germline, CDR1 is SGDLS and CDR2 is YYNGEE. The length of the CDR3 is 17 residues. In DNA, the CDR3 is TGTGCCAGCAGCGCCCCCCGGACTAGCGGGGCTTCCACTGAGCAGTTCTTC. As protein: CASSAPRTSGASTEQFF.

This chain links TRBV10-3 with TRBJ2-1; 8 bases fit TRBD2. CDR3 length equals 15 residues. V gave up 0 bases and J gave up 5 bases; unmatched junction bases: 3. Per germline, CDR1 ENHRY and CDR2 SYGVKD. This chain's CDR3 is CAISESVAGNNEQFF. The CDR3 DNA sequence: TGTGCCATCAGTGAGTCGGTAGCGGGAAACAATGAGCAGTTCTTC.

The V call is TRBV7-2, the J call TRBJ2-7; D is perhaps TRBD1 (6 bases). CDR1 and CDR2 from the germline V gene are SGHTA and FQGNSA. CDR3 size: 14 residues. Trimming took 2 bases from V and 4 from J, leaving 12 bases between them. In DNA form, the CDR3 reads TGTGCCAGCAGCTTAATACAGGGTGGGTACGAGCAGTACTTC. This translates into CASSLIQGGYEQYF. Drawing the rest from reference TRBV7-2 and TRBJ2-7, the complete variable domain is GAGVSQSPSNKVTEKGKDVELRCDPISGHTALYWYRQSLGQGLEFLIYFQGNSAPDKSGLPSDRFSAERTGGSVSTLTIQRTQQEDSAVYLCASSLIQGGYEQYFGPGTRLTVT.

The count of this clone is one. V gene TRBV7-2 combines with J gene TRBJ1-2; 7 bases line up with TRBD1. Germline CDR1 and CDR2: SGHTA and FQGNSA. The V segment lost 5 bases and the J segment 4 bases; nucleotides outside the gene matches: 10. The CDR3 loop spans 15 amino acids. The CDR3: CASSPGQARVYGYTF. The CDR3 DNA reads TGTGCCAGCAGCCCCGGACAGGCTCGCGTCTATGGCTACACCTTC. The variable domain in full, with the rest retrieved from reference TRBV7-2 and TRBJ1-2, is GAGVSQSPSNKVTEKGKDVELRCDPISGHTALYWYRQSLGQGLEFLIYFQGNSAPDKSGLPSDRFSAERTGGSVSTLTIQRTQQEDSAVYLCASSPGQARVYGYTFGSGTRLTVV.

The chain couples TRBV2 to TRBJ1-3; D ambiguous. The CDR3 sequence is 13 residues long. The germline V gene has CDR1 SNHLY and CDR2 FYNNEI. Between the trimmed V and J ends, which lost 6 bases and 2 bases, there was a span of 8 bases. In DNA form, the CDR3 reads TGTGCCAGCAGGAGGAATCCTGGAAACACCATATATTTT. This translates into CASRRNPGNTIYF.

This clone was observed a few times. V usage is TRBV7-2 and J usage is TRBJ2-5; the match to TRBD2 covers 9 bases. Trimming cost V 6 bases and J 7 bases; bases outside gene matches: 15. The CDR3 extends over 16 amino acids. Germline CDR1 is SGHTA and CDR2 is FQGNSA. The DNA for the CDR3 is TGTGCCAGCAGTCACGGGTCGGCGGGAGGGATAGGGACCCAGTACTTC. This codes for CASSHGSAGGIGTQYF.

This chain uses TRBV11-3 with TRBJ2-4, with D perhaps matching TRBD1 (5 bases). CDR3 length: 18 amino acids. V gave up 2 bases and J gave up 0 bases, with 17 bases separating them. Germline values: CDR1 SGHNT, CDR2 YENEEA. CDR3 nucleotide sequence: TGTGCCAGCAGCTTACAGGCAGGGCAGAAGGTAGCCAAAAACATTCAGTACTTC. This translates into CASSLQAGQKVAKNIQYF.

The V call is TRBV9, the J call TRBJ1-2; TRBD1 agrees at 7 bases. Looked up from germline, CDR1 is SGDLS and CDR2 is YYNGEE. After removal of 0 bases from V and 1 base from J, the junction contained 6 bases not matched to a gene. This CDR3 region has 16 residues. CDR3 loop: CASSVGASGGNYGYTF. The DNA for the CDR3 is TGTGCCAGCAGCGTAGGCGCCTCAGGGGGTAACTATGGCTACACCTTC.

V gene TRBV9 combines with J gene TRBJ1-5, with a tentative D call TRBD1 (5 bases). V lost 2 bases to trimming and J lost 2 bases, with 11 bases between them. CDR3 length equals 15 residues. In germline, CDR1 is SGDLS, CDR2 YYNGEE. CDR3 sequence (DNA): TGTGCCAGCAGCGTTGGGGGGTCGCGCAATCAGCCCCAGCATTTT. Amino acids: CASSVGGSRNQPQHF.

The genes are TRBV7-2 and TRBJ2-2, with 7 bases fitting TRBD1. Germline CDR1 reads SGHTA; CDR2 reads FQGNSA. The CDR3 is 16 amino acids. V gave up 4 bases and J gave up 0 bases; unmatched junction bases: 5. The CDR3 loop reads CASSSHRGSNTGELFF. The DNA for the CDR3 is TGTGCCAGCAGCTCCCACAGGGGTTCGAACACCGGGGAGCTGTTTTTT.

V and J are TRBV10-3 and TRBJ2-3; no reliable D call. With 0 bases removed from V and 6 bases from J, the gap between germline ends came to 13 bases. The CDR3 loop spans 15 amino acids. Per germline, CDR1 ENHRY and CDR2 SYGVKD. The CDR3 nucleotides read TGTGCCATCAGTGAGTCTGGGCCCCCTCAGGATACGCAGTATTTT. Its protein is CAISESGPPQDTQYF.

The rearrangement joins TRBV6-5 to TRBJ1-3; a weak D match, TRBD1 (5 bases). The V gene's germline CDR1 is MNHEY and CDR2 SVGAGI. Trimming took off 5 bases at V and 5 bases at J, with 13 bases between the two ends. This CDR3 has 14 amino acids. The CDR3, as DNA: TGTGCCAGCAGTACCCGGGAGGGGAGAAACACCATATATTTT. Its translation is CASSTREGRNTIYF.

There are a few counts of this clone. The chain uses TRBV7-2 and TRBJ1-1, with D possibly being TRBD1 (5 bases). The V end lost 2 bases, the J end lost 6 bases, and 10 bases lay between the germline ends. CDR3 size: 13 residues. Germline V lookup: CDR1 SGHTA, CDR2 FQGNSA. In DNA form, the CDR3 reads TGTGCCAGCAGCTTAATCCCCAGGGCTGAAGCTTTCTTT. It yields the protein CASSLIPRAEAFF.

The chain recombines TRBV7-9 with TRBJ2-1; 10 nucleotides align to TRBD2. CDR1 and CDR2 (germline): SEHNR, FQNEAQ (reference sequence). This CDR3 contains 19 residues. With 2 bases clipped from V and 4 bases from J, the junction kept 14 bases outside the gene matches. The CDR3 bases are TGTGCCAGCAGCTTAAGTCAGGCTAGCGGGGGATATAGGTACAATGAGCAGTTCTTC. Translating gives CASSLSQASGGYRYNEQFF. Together with reference TRBV7-9 and TRBJ2-1, the CDR3 gives the full variable domain: DTGVSQNPRHKITKRGQNVTFRCDPISEHNRLYWYRQTLGQGPEFLTYFQNEAQLEKSRLLSDRFSAERPKGSFSTLEIQRTEQGDSAMYLCASSLSQASGGYRYNEQFFGPGTRLTVL.

This chain's CDR3 is CASSPQGSGNTIYF. The CDR3 nucleotides read TGTGCCAGCTCACCCCAGGGTTCTGGAAACACCATATATTTT. The rearrangement joins TRBV18 to TRBJ1-3, with TRBD1 as a possible D gene (5 bases). Looked up from germline, CDR1 is KGHSH and CDR2 is LQKENI. V lost 3 bases, J lost 1 base, and 7 bases lay in between. The CDR3 sequence is 14 residues long.

The rearrangement uses TRBV5-1 and TRBJ1-1, with 7 bases aligning to TRBD1. V shed 4 bases, J shed 1 base, and the junction held 4 bases outside the gene matches. The CDR3 sequence is 14 residues long. Germline V gives CDR1 SGHRS, CDR2 YFSETQ. CDR3 nucleotide sequence: TGCGCCAGCAGCGAAAGGACAGGGAACACTGAAGCTTTCTTT. Translation gives CASSERTGNTEAFF. Complete variable domain (other parts from reference TRBV5-1 and TRBJ1-1): KAGVTQTPRYLIKTRGQQVTLSCSPISGHRSVSWYQQTPGQGLQFLFEYFSETQRNKGNFPGRFSGRQFSNSRSEMNVSTLELGDSALYLCASSERTGNTEAFFGQGTRLTVV.

This clone was detected once. V is TRBV15 and J is TRBJ2-5; 7 bases agree with TRBD2. V shed 1 base, J shed 0 bases, and the junction held 23 bases outside the gene matches. Germline V gene data show CDR1 as LNHNV and CDR2 as YYDKDF (reference sequence). The CDR3 has 22 residues. CDR3 bases: TGTGCCACCAGCAGAGGAGGGGACGTCTTGACTCGAACCGGGAGGTACCAAGAGACCCAGTACTTC. Translated, it gives CATSRGGDVLTRTGRYQETQYF. Together with reference TRBV15 and TRBJ2-5, the CDR3 gives the full variable domain: DAMVIQNPRYQVTQFGKPVTLSCSQTLNHNVMYWYQQKSSQAPKLLFHYYDKDFNNEADTPDNFQSRRPNTSFCFLDIRSPGLGDTAMYLCATSRGGDVLTRTGRYQETQYFGPGTRLLVL.

This clone was seen only a few times. The chain couples TRBV6-1 to TRBJ1-5; 7 nucleotides line up with TRBD1. The CDR3 has 12 amino acids. Germline V lookup: CDR1 MNHNS, CDR2 SASEGT. V dropped 4 bases and J dropped 11; count of bases not matched to a gene: 5. CDR3 sequence (DNA): TGTGCCAGCAGTGTCATGGGACAGACCCAGCATTTT. Translating gives CASSVMGQTQHF.